The 5 T cell receptor beta chains given below trace back to one sample, sequenced in a study of blood T cells in healthy people across ages. A second about 7 to 12 cycle PCR used barcoded and J-beta primers. A single record per CDR3 protein comes from TCRdb applying MiXCR to the 5' RACE reads. The sample carries fewer than 1.5 million distinct CDR3 sequences, approximately 42% recorded once. Input material: blood. All receptors derive from a woman in her late teens or twenties in good health.

This rearrangement joins TRBV4-1 to TRBJ2-7, with TRBD2 as a possible D gene (6 bases). Germline V gene data show CDR1 as MGHRA and CDR2 as YSYEKL. Trimming cost V 1 base and J 3 bases, with 13 bases left between them. The CDR3 has 15 amino acids. The CDR3 coding sequence is TGCGCCAGCAGCCAAGGGAGGCTAGCGATCTACGAGCAGTACTTC. Its protein product is CASSQGRLAIYEQYF.

This sequence joins TRBV6-6 and TRBJ1-2; D is possibly TRBD1 (6 bases). The CDR3 runs to 15 residues. V was shortened by 4 bases and J by 4 bases, with 16 bases between the two germline ends. Germline CDR1 is MNHNY and CDR2 is SVGAGI (reference sequence). The CDR3 loop reads CASSWEQGPSYGYTF. Written as DNA, the CDR3 is TGTGCCAGCAGTTGGGAACAGGGCCCCTCCTATGGCTACACCTTC.

Worth noting for this clonotype: Compared with germline, one end of the junction differs, possibly owing to a read error. V and J are TRBV10-3 and TRBJ1-2; D not certain. Germline lookup yields CDR1 ENHRY and CDR2 SYGVKD. The CDR3 is 13 amino acids. The CDR3 DNA reads TGTACCATCAGTGAGGAGGAGAACTATGGCTACACCTTC. Its translation is CTISEEENYGYTF.

Here the CDR3 reads CSARSRASTDTQYF. DNA for the CDR3: TGCAGTGCTAGAAGTCGGGCTAGCACAGATACGCAGTATTTT. The chain carries TRBV20-1 and TRBJ2-3; no definite D call. V lost 2 bases to trimming and J lost 0 bases, with 9 bases between them. Germline V gene data show CDR1 as DFQATT and CDR2 as SNEGSKA (reference sequence). The CDR3 spans 14 residues.

The chain links TRBV7-2 to TRBJ2-6; D may be TRBD1 (6 bases). The ends were cut back, 3 bases at V and 0 bases at J, with 9 bases in the middle. CDR3 size: 16 residues. Germline CDR1 and CDR2: SGHTA and FQGNSA. This chain's CDR3 is CASSFGGGSGANVLTF. The DNA of the CDR3 is TGTGCCAGCAGCTTTGGGGGCGGCTCTGGGGCCAACGTCCTGACTTTC. The whole variable domain, remainder taken from reference TRBV7-2 and TRBJ2-6, is GAGVSQSPSNKVTEKGKDVELRCDPISGHTALYWYRQSLGQGLEFLIYFQGNSAPDKSGLPSDRFSAERTGGSVSTLTIQRTQQEDSAVYLCASSFGGGSGANVLTFGAGSRLTVL.